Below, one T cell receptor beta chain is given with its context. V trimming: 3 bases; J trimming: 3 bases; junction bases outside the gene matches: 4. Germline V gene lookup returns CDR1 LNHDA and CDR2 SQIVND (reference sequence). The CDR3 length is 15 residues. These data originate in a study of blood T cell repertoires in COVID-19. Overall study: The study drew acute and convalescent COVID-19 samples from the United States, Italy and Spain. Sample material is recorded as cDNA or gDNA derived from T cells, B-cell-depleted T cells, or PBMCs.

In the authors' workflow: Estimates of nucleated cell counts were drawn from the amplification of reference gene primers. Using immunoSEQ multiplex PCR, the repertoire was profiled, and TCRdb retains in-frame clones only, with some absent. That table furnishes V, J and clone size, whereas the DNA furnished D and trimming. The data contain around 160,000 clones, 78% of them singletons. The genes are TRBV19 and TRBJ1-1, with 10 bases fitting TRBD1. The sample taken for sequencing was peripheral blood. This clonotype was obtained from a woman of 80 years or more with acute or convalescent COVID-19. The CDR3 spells CASSIVTGGYTEAFF. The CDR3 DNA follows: TGTGCCAGTAGTATCGTGACAGGGGGCTACACTGAAGCTTTCTTT.